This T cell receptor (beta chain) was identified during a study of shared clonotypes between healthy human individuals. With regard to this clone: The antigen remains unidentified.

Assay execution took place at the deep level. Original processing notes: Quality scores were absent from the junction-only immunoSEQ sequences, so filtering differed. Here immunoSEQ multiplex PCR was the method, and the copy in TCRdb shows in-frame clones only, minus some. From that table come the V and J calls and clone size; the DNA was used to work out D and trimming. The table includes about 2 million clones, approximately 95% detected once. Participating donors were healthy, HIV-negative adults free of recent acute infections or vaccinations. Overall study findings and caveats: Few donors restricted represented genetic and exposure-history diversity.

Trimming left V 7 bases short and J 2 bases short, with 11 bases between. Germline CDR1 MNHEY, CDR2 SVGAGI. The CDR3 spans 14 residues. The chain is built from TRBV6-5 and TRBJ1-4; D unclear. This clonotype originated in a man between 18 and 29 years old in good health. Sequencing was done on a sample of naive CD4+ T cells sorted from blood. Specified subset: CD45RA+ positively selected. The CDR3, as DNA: TGTGCCAGCATCCTACATCGGACTAATGAAAAACTGTTTTTT. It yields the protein CASILHRTNEKLFF.